In this sample, the clone carrying this TCR beta chain turned up a few times. This record comes from a study of beta chain features in type 1 diabetes. Looking at the study overall: No age, gender or cell yield differences were seen between patients and healthy donors.

This CDR3 contains 16 residues. The V gene's germline CDR1 is LNHDA and CDR2 SQIVND (reference sequence). V gave up 2 bases and J gave up 5 bases, with 16 bases separating them. Expressed TCRB transcripts got sequenced, as all isolated RNA was reverse transcribed. Assay used: immunoSEQ multiplex PCR; TCRdb lists only in-frame clones, some missing. The data contain 300,000 to 350,000 clones, 13% to 15% of them seen just once; the ten biggest clones take up roughly 7%. Sorting with CD45RO/CCR7/CD25/CD127/CD95/CD27 yielded naive, central memory, regulatory and stem-like memory CD4+ cells. The sequence was obtained from a man younger than 45 in good health. The gene calls are TRBV19 and TRBJ2-1; D might be TRBD2 (6 bases). The sequencing sample was made of central memory CD4+ T cells from blood. The CDR3 region has the DNA TGTGCCAGTAGTATATCATTTGGGCGGGGAAACAATGAGCAGTTCTTC. Protein product: CASSISFGRGNNEQFF.